The 27 T cell receptor beta chains presented below share a single source sample, sequenced in a study of CD8 T cells in ankylosing spondylitis. MiXCR, run by TCRdb on the 5' RACE reads, gives a single entry per CDR3 protein. This repertoire shows some 130,000 distinct CDR3 sequences, 5.5% to 7.5% found once; its top ten account for 9.5% to 15%. The material sequenced was blood, either unsorted or a sorted T cell fraction (not recorded which). These receptors all stem from a female donor with ankylosing spondylitis or in good health (not recorded which).

This clonotype showed up many times. The chain has TRBV4-1 and TRBJ2-3, with D maybe TRBD2 (7 bases). CDR3 length: 15 residues. Trimming stripped 0 bases from V and 5 bases from J, with 12 bases between. CDR1 is MGHRA, CDR2 YSYEKL, per germline. CDR3 region: CASSQDAGAQDTQYF. The CDR3 bases are TGCGCCAGCAGCCAAGATGCGGGGGCCCAAGATACGCAGTATTTT.

This clonotype was observed at least ten times. The V call is TRBV20-1, the J call TRBJ2-3; D gene unclear. This CDR3 has 15 amino acids. V dropped 1 base and J dropped 4 bases, with 15 bases sitting between them. Germline V lookup: CDR1 DFQATT, CDR2 SNEGSKA (reference sequence). CDR3 sequence (DNA): TGCAGTGCTAGAGCCCGAATGAAAAACGCAGATACGCAGTATTTT. Translated, it gives CSARARMKNADTQYF.

This clonotype was counted only a few times. The chain links TRBV20-1 to TRBJ2-1; the D gene could be TRBD1 or TRBD2 (6 bases each). CDR3 length equals 14 residues. Trimming left V 7 bases short and J 9 bases short, with 22 bases between. Germline V gene sequence: CDR1 DFQATT, CDR2 SNEGSKA (reference sequence). This CDR3 reads CSDSSEGVVGEQFF. Written as DNA, the CDR3 is TGCAGTGATTCTTCGGAGGGGGTGGTCGGTGAGCAGTTCTTC.

This clonotype was seen repeatedly, ten times or more. The J gene is TRBJ2-3, the V gene TRBV6-1; 9 bases are shared with TRBD1. V lost 6 bases and J lost 4; bases outside the gene matches: 5. The CDR3 runs to 14 residues. From germline, CDR1 is MNHNS and CDR2 SASEGT. CDR3 sequence: CASSPDRGSDTQYF. The CDR3 nucleotides read TGTGCCAGCAGCCCAGACAGGGGGTCAGATACGCAGTATTTT.

This clonotype has ten or more counts. The rearrangement uses TRBV19 and TRBJ1-5; possible D gene TRBD1, 5 bases. CDR3 length equals 13 residues. The germline gives CDR1 LNHDA, CDR2 SQIVND (reference sequence). V was pared by 3 bases and J by 6 bases, with 9 bases between. CDR3 residues: CASSIGGGQPQHF. The CDR3 DNA reads as TGTGCCAGTAGTATCGGGGGTGGTCAGCCCCAGCATTTT.

This clonotype was recorded many times. The gene calls are TRBV6-1 and TRBJ2-7; 7 bases agree with TRBD2. V shed 6 bases, J shed 5 bases, and the junction held 7 bases outside the gene matches. Per germline, CDR1 MNHNS and CDR2 SASEGT. The CDR3 is 13 residues long. The CDR3 nucleotides read TGTGCCAGCAGCCCCGAACGGGAGGACGAGCAGTACTTC. It translates to CASSPEREDEQYF.

This clonotype was counted at least ten times. This chain uses TRBV19 with TRBJ1-1; 11 positions match TRBD1. There are 17 residues in the CDR3. Germline V gene lookup returns CDR1 LNHDA and CDR2 SQIVND (reference sequence). Trimming removed 4 bases from V and 8 bases from J; junction bases left unmatched: 15. Here the CDR3 reads CASSRGQGGTRRTEAFF. CDR3 in DNA: TGTGCCAGTAGTAGGGGACAGGGGGGAACACGACGGACAGAAGCTTTCTTT.

Many counts were recorded for this clonotype. The chain joins TRBV6-1 to TRBJ1-1; TRBD1 might be the D (5 bases). The V end was cut by 7 bases, the J end by 5 bases, with 14 bases between. The CDR3 totals 13 residues. Germline-derived CDR1 and CDR2 are MNHNS and SASEGT. The CDR3 protein is CASTKEGKTEAFF. CDR3 sequence (DNA): TGTGCCAGCACAAAAGAGGGGAAGACTGAAGCTTTCTTT.

In this sample, this clonotype turned up many times. This CDR3 reads CASSLSDSGNTIYF. The CDR3 nucleotides are TGTGCCAGCAGCTTATCGGATTCTGGAAACACCATATATTTT. V is TRBV7-8 and J is TRBJ1-3; the D is unclear. Per germline, CDR1 SGHVS and CDR2 FQNEAQ. The CDR3 runs to 14 residues. Deletions cut 2 bases from V and 1 base from J, with 6 bases between.

This clonotype was observed many times. V and J are TRBV9 and TRBJ1-2, with D perhaps matching TRBD1 (6 bases). The length of the CDR3 is 13 residues. The germline V gene encodes CDR1 SGDLS and CDR2 YYNGEE. With 0 bases removed from V and 4 bases from J, the gap between germline ends came to 7 bases. As DNA, the CDR3 is TGTGCCAGCAGCGTAGAACAGGGCTATGGCTACACCTTC. Amino acids: CASSVEQGYGYTF.

In its sample, this clonotype was seen many times. The V gene is TRBV20-1, the J gene TRBJ1-6; 7 bases align to TRBD1. V shed 3 bases, J shed 0 bases, and the junction held 5 bases outside the gene matches. The CDR3 has 16 residues. Germline CDR1 and CDR2: DFQATT and SNEGSKA (reference sequence). In nucleotides, the CDR3 is TGCAGTGCTAGTGAGGGGGCTGGCTCCTATAATTCACCCCTCCACTTT. Residues: CSASEGAGSYNSPLHF.

This clonotype was detected many times. The CDR3 sequence is CASNKGGGNEQFF. The CDR3 DNA is TGTGCCAGCAACAAGGGGGGGGGGAATGAGCAGTTCTTC. V usage is TRBV6-2 or TRBV6-3 and J usage is TRBJ2-1; the D gene is possibly TRBD2 (7 bases). V was clipped by 7 bases and J by 7 bases, with 14 bases between them. The CDR3 is made up of 13 amino acids. Looked up from germline, CDR1 is MNHEY and CDR2 is SVGEGT.

In this sample, this clonotype turned up many times. For the CDR3, the DNA is TGTGCCAGCAGTGAAAGTACTAGCTGGATGAAGTTCTTC. Translated, it gives CASSESTSWMKFF. This chain links TRBV6-1 with TRBJ2-1; TRBD2 is a possible D gene (6 bases). The germline V gene encodes CDR1 MNHNS and CDR2 SASEGT. This CDR3 spans 13 amino acids. V lost 2 bases and J lost 14, with 16 bases in between.

Notes on this clonotype: Being one base from a much bigger clone, this may be a read error. V usage is TRBV10-3 and J usage is TRBJ1-5; D may be TRBD1 (5 bases). Between the trimmed V and J ends, which lost 0 bases and 11 bases, there was a span of 14 bases. CDR1 is ENHRY, CDR2 SYGVKD, per germline. The CDR3 totals 14 residues. The CDR3 DNA is TGTGCCATCAGTGAGTCCGGAGGGGACCAGTCCCAGCATTTT. The encoded protein is CAISESGGDQSQHF.

Ten or more counts support this clonotype. The chain joins TRBV20-1 to TRBJ1-1; no clear D gene. CDR3 length: 12 residues. The germline V and J ends were trimmed by 0 bases and 1 base, with 3 bases remaining between them. Germline V gene sequence: CDR1 DFQATT, CDR2 SNEGSKA (reference sequence). The CDR3, as DNA: TGCAGTGCTAGAGACAGGAACACTGAAGCTTTCTTT. It codes for CSARDRNTEAFF.

This clonotype appeared many times. The chain joins TRBV20-1 to TRBJ2-3; 10 bases align to TRBD2. Germline V gene sequence: CDR1 DFQATT, CDR2 SNEGSKA (reference sequence). CDR3 length: 14 residues. V shed 5 bases, J shed 6 bases, and the junction held 8 bases outside the gene matches. The CDR3 reads CSAEAGGPGDTQYF. Written as DNA, the CDR3 is TGCAGTGCTGAAGCGGGGGGGCCCGGGGATACGCAGTATTTT.

This clonotype was counted many times. The chain's CDR3 is CASSLDRGLETQYF. CDR3 coding DNA: TGTGCCAGCAGTCTGGACAGGGGGCTGGAGACCCAGTACTTC. This rearrangement joins TRBV12-3 or TRBV12-4 to TRBJ2-5; 11 bases fit TRBD1. The V and J ends lost 5 bases and 5 bases, in that order; junction bases with no gene match: 4. The CDR3 is 14 residues long.

This clonotype was counted many times. This chain's CDR3 is CSARDIGDRNYGYTF. The CDR3 nucleotides read TGCAGTGCTAGAGATATAGGAGACAGGAACTATGGCTACACCTTC. The chain employs TRBV20-1 and TRBJ1-2, with a tentative D call TRBD1 (6 bases). Germline V gene sequence: CDR1 DFQATT, CDR2 SNEGSKA (reference sequence). Between the trimmed V and J ends, which lost 0 bases and 2 bases, there was a span of 13 bases. This CDR3 region has 15 residues.

This clonotype showed up just a few times. The chain links TRBV4-1 to TRBJ2-7, with 10 nucleotides matching TRBD1. This CDR3 spans 16 amino acids. Trimming took 2 bases from V and 3 from J; bases not matched to a gene: 7. CDR1 is MGHRA, CDR2 YSYEKL, per germline. CDR3 bases: TGCGCCAGCAGCCAAACCTCCGGGACAGGGGACTACGAGCAGTACTTC. It translates to CASSQTSGTGDYEQYF.

This clonotype has a handful of counts. This sequence joins TRBV11-2 and TRBJ1-1, with TRBD1 as a possible D gene (6 bases). The CDR3 consists of 14 residues. Germline values: CDR1 SGHAT, CDR2 FQNNGV. V lost 5 bases to trimming and J lost 4 bases, with 14 bases between them. Here the CDR3 DNA reads TGTGCCAGCAGCCACCCCGGACAGCTCACTGAAGCTTTCTTT. This codes for CASSHPGQLTEAFF.

Many counts were recorded for this clonotype. The chain has TRBV9 and TRBJ2-7; 12 bases are a match to TRBD1. The CDR3 totals 15 residues. Trimming cost V 3 bases and J 7 bases; bases outside gene matches: 8. The germline CDR1 and CDR2 sequences are SGDLS and YYNGEE. The CDR3 DNA is TGTGCCAGCAGCGCCGGGACAGGGGGCTTGTGGGAGCAGTACTTC. Encoded protein: CASSAGTGGLWEQYF.

The sample holds a few counts of this clonotype. The V and J genes are TRBV7-9 and TRBJ1-3, with TRBD1 matching over 8 bases. CDR3 length: 16 residues. CDR1 is SEHNR, CDR2 FQNEAQ, per germline (reference sequence). V lost 3 bases and J lost 3; bases outside the gene matches: 7. The CDR3 loop reads CASSFGQGIFGNTIYF. In DNA form, the CDR3 reads TGTGCCAGCAGCTTCGGACAGGGTATATTTGGAAACACCATATATTTT.

At least ten counts were recorded for this clonotype. This sequence joins TRBV3-1 and TRBJ2-3, with unresolved D. The CDR3 covers 15 residues. The V gene's germline CDR1 is LGHDT and CDR2 YNNKEL (reference sequence). Trimming cost V 1 base and J 2 bases, with 10 bases left between them. The CDR3: CASSQALEYTDTQYF. CDR3 sequence (DNA): TGTGCCAGCAGCCAAGCGCTGGAGTACACAGATACGCAGTATTTT.

With respect to this clonotype: A much larger clone is a single base away; this may be a read error. It is unclear where the CDR3 begins or ends on the DNA, so no DNA is shown, and the CDR3 is as TCRdb lists it. The genes are TRBV12-3 or TRBV12-4 and TRBJ1-1; no DNA check was done on the table's D call, TRBD1. The CDR3 length is 14 residues, termini included. The CDR3 region is CASSLWGSGTEALF.

This clonotype was observed many times. The rearrangement joins TRBV4-3 to TRBJ2-3; weak D call: TRBD1 (6 bases). Trimming removed 1 base from V and 6 bases from J, with 23 bases in between. CDR3 length equals 18 residues. Germline assignment: CDR1 LGHNA and CDR2 YSLEER. CDR3 bases: TGCGCCAGCAGCCAAGTTTGGAGACAGGCAGGTTTATCGGATACGCAGTATTTT. Its protein product is CASSQVWRQAGLSDTQYF.

This clonotype came up many times. This chain joins TRBV5-1 and TRBJ2-2; TRBD1 matches 8 bases. The CDR3 is made up of 14 amino acids. V lost 3 bases and J lost 3; bases outside the gene matches: 1. CDR1 and CDR2 from the germline V gene are SGHRS and YFSETQ. In DNA, the CDR3 is TGCGCCAGCAGCTCGGGACAGGACACCGGGGAGCTGTTTTTT. This translates into CASSSGQDTGELFF.

This clonotype was recorded many times. The chain couples TRBV7-2 to TRBJ2-5, with a weak D call TRBD1 (5 bases). The CDR3 runs to 14 residues. Looked up from germline, CDR1 is SGHTA and CDR2 is FQGNSA. The V gene lost 6 bases and the J gene lost 1 base, with 12 bases spanning the gap. For the CDR3, the DNA is TGTGCCAGCAGGGAGCAGGGCTTCCAAGAGACCCAGTACTTC. Residues: CASREQGFQETQYF. The full variable domain, with the rest looked up from reference TRBV7-2 and TRBJ2-5, is GAGVSQSPSNKVTEKGKDVELRCDPISGHTALYWYRQSLGQGLEFLIYFQGNSAPDKSGLPSDRFSAERTGGSVSTLTIQRTQQEDSAVYLCASREQGFQETQYFGPGTRLLVL.